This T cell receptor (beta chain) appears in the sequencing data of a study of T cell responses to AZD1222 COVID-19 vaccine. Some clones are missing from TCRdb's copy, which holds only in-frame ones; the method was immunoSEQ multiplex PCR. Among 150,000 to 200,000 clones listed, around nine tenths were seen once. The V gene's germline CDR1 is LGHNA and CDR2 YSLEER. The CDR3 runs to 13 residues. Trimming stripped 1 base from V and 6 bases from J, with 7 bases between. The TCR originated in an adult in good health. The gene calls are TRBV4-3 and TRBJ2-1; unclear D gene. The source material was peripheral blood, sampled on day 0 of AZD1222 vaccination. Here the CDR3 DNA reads TGCGCCAGCAGCCAAGGGATAGGCAATGAGCAGTTCTTC. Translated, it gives CASSQGIGNEQFF.